The entry below gives a single TCR beta chain sequence along with its context. Data came from immunoSEQ multiplex PCR; TCRdb stores just in-frame clones and leaves some out. The top ten clones hold around 7.9% of a sample with roughly 200,000 clones, 80% to 90% of them seen once. This specimen comes from a study of T cell responses to AZD1222 COVID-19 vaccine. CDR1 is ENHRY, CDR2 SYGVKD, per germline. The CDR3 is made up of 13 amino acids. The germline V and J ends were trimmed by 8 bases and 2 bases, with 12 bases remaining between them. V usage is TRBV10-3 and J usage is TRBJ1-1; no definite D call. This clonotype originated in an adult in good health. This specimen was peripheral blood, taken on day 0 of AZD1222 vaccination. The CDR3 sequence is CAIWGALNTEAFF. The CDR3 region has the DNA TGTGCCATCTGGGGTGCTCTTAACACTGAAGCTTTCTTT.